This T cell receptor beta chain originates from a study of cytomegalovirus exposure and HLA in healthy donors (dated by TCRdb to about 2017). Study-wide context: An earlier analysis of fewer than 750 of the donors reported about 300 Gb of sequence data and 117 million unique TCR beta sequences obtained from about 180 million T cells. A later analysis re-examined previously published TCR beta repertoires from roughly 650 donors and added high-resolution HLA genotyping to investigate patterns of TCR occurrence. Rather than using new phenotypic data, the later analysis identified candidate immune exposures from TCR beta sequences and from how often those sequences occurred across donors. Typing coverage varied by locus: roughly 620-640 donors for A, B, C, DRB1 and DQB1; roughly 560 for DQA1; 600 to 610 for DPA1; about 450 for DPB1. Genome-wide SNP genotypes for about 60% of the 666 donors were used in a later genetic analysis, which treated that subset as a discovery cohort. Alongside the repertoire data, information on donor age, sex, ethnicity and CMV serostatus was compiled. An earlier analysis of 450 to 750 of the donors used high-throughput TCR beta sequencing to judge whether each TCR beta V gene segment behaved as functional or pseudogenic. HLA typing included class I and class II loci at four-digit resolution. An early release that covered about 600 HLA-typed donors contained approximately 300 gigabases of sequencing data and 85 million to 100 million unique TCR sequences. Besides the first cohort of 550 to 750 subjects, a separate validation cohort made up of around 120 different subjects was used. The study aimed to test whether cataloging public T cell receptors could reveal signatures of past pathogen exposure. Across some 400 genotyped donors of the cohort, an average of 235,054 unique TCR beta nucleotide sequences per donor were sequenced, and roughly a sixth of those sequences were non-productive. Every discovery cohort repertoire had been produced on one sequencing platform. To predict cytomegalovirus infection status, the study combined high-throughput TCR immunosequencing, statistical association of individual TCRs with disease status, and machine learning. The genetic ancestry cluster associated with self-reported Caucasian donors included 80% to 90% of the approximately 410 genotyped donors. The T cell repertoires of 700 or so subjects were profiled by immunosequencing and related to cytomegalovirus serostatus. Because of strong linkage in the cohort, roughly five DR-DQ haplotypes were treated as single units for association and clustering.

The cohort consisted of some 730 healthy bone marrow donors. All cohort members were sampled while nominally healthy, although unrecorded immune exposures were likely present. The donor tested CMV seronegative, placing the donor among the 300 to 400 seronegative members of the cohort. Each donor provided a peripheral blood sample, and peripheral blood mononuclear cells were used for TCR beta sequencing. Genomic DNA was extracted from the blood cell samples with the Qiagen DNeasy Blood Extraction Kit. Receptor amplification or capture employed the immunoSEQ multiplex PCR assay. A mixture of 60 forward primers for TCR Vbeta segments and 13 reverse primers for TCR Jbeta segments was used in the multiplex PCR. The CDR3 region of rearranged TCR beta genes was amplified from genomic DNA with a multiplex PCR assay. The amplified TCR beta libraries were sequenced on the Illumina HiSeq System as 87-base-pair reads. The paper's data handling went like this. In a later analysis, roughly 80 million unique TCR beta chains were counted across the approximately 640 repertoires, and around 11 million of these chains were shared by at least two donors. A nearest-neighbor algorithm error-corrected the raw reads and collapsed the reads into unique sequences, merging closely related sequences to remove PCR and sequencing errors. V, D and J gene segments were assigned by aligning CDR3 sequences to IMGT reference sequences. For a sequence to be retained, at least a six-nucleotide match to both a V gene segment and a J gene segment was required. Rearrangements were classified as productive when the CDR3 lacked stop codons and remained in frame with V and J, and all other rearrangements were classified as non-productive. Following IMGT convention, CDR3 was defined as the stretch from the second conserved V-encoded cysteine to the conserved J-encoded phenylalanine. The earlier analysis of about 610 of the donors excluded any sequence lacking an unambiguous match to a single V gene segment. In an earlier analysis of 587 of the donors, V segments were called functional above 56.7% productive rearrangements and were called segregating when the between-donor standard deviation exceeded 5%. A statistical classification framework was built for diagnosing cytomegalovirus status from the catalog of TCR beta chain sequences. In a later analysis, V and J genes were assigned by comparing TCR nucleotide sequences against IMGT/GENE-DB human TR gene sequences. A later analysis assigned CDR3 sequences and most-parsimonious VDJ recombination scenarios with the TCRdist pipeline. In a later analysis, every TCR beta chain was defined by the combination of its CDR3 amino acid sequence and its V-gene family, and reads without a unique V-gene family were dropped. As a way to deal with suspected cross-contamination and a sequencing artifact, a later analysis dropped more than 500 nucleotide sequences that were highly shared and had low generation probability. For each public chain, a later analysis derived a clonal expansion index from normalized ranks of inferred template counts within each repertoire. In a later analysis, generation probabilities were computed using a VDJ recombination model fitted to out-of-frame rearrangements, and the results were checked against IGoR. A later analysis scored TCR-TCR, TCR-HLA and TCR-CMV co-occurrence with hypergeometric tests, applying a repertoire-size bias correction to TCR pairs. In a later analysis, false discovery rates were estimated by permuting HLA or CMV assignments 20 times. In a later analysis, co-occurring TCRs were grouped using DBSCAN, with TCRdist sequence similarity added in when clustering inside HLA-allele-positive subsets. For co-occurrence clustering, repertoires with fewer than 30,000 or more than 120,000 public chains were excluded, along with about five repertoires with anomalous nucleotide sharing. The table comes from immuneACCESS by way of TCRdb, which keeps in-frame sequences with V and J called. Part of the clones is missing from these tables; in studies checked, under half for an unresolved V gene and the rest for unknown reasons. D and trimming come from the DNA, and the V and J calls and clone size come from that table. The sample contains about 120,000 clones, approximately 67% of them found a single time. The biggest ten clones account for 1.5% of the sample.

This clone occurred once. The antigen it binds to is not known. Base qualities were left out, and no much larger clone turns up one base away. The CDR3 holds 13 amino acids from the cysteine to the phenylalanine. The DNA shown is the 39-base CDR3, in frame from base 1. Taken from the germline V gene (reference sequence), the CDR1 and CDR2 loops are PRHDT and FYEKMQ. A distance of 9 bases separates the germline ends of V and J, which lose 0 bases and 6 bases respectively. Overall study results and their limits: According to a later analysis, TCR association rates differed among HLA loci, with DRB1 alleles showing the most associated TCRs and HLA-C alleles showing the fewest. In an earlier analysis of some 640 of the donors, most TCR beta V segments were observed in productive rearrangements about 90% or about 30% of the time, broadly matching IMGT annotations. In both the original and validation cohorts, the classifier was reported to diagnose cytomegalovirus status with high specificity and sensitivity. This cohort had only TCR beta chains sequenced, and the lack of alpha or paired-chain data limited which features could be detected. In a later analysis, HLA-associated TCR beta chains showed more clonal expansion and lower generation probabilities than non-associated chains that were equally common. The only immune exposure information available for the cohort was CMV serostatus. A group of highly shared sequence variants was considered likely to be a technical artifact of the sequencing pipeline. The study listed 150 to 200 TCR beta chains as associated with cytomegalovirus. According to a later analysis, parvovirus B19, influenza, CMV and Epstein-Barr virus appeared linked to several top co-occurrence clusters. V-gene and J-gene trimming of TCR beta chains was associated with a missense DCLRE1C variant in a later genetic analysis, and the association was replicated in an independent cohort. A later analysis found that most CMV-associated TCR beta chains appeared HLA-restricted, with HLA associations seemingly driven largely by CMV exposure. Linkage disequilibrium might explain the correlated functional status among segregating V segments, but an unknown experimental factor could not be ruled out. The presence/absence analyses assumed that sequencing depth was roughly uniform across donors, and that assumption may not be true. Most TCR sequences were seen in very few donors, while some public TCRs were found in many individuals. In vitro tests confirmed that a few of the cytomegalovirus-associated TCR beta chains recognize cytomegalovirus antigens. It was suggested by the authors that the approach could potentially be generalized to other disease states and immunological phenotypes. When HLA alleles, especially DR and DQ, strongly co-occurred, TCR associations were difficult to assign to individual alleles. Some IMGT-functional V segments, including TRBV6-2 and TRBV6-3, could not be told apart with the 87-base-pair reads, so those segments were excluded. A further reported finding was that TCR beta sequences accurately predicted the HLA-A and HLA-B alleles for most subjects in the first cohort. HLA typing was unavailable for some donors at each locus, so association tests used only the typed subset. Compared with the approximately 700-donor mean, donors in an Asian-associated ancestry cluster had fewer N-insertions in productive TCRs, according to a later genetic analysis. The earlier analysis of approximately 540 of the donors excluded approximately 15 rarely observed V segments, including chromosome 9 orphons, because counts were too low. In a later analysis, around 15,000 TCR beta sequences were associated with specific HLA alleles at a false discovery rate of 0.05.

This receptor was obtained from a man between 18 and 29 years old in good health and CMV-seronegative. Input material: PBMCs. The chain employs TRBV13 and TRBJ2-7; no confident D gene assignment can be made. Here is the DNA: TGTGCCAGCAGCTTAGGACAGCAAGTCGAGCAGTACTTC. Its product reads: CASSLGQQVEQYF.